What follows are 18 T cell receptor beta chains derived from one specimen sequenced in a study of blood T cells in healthy people across ages. Using a J-beta primer mix together with a sample-barcoded 5' primer, a second PCR was run for about 6 to 11 cycles. From the 5' RACE reads, TCRdb called clonotypes with MiXCR, one entry per CDR3 protein. Here the sample spans around 780,000 distinct CDR3 sequences, 56% being singletons. The material sequenced was blood. The origin of the receptors is a man between 35 and 55 years old in good health.

This clonotype was found a few times. The chain has TRBV7-2 and TRBJ2-5; 7 bases are shared with TRBD1. Germline V gene lookup returns CDR1 SGHTA and CDR2 FQGNSA. The CDR3 totals 16 residues. With 5 bases clipped from V and 1 base from J, the junction kept 10 bases outside the gene matches. DNA for the CDR3: TGTGCCAGCAGCCCAATAGGGACAGCACTCCAAGAGACCCAGTACTTC. This translates into CASSPIGTALQETQYF.

This clonotype was observed a handful of times. CDR3 coding DNA: TGTGCCAGCAGCCAAGATTATAGTCCTCGGGGTAATACGCAGTATTTT. It encodes CASSQDYSPRGNTQYF. J is TRBJ2-3 and V is TRBV14, with D possibly matching TRBD2 (5 bases). The CDR3 is 16 amino acids. The V end lost 0 bases, the J end lost 7 bases, and 17 bases lay between the germline ends. In germline, CDR1 is SGHDN, CDR2 FVKESK. The entire variable domain, with the rest obtained from reference TRBV14 and TRBJ2-3, is as follows: EAGVTQFPSHSVIEKGQTVTLRCDPISGHDNLYWYRRVMGKEIKFLLHFVKESKQDESGMPNNRFLAERTGGTYSTLKVQPAELEDSGVYFCASSQDYSPRGNTQYFGPGTRLTVL.

This clonotype was counted between two and nine times. The chain links TRBV20-1 to TRBJ2-3; D may correspond to TRBD1 or TRBD2 (5 bases each). V gave up 6 bases and J gave up 3 bases, with 10 bases separating them. The CDR3 spans 12 residues. Germline-derived CDR1 and CDR2 are DFQATT and SNEGSKA (reference sequence). This CDR3 reads CSAAGSTDTQYF. The CDR3, as DNA: TGCAGTGCCGCAGGGAGTACAGATACGCAGTATTTT.

This sequence joins TRBV7-2 and TRBJ2-1; 9 bases map to TRBD2. With 1 base clipped from V and 7 bases from J, the junction kept 11 bases outside the gene matches. This CDR3 region has 17 residues. The germline V gene has CDR1 SGHTA and CDR2 FQGNSA. Written as DNA, the CDR3 is TGTGCCAGCAGCTTAGTTCGGGGCGGGGGGGCACAAAATGAGCAGTTCTTC. Amino acid sequence: CASSLVRGGGAQNEQFF.

V is TRBV24-1 and J is TRBJ1-2; D is uncertain. The CDR3 spans 14 residues. Germline V gives CDR1 KGHDR, CDR2 SFDVKD. V was trimmed by 4 bases and J by 8 bases, leaving 16 bases between them. The CDR3 region is CATSDQPGVGGYTF. CDR3 DNA sequence: TGTGCCACCAGTGACCAGCCCGGGGTAGGAGGCTACACCTTC.

This clonotype has just a few counts. The CDR3 loop is CASSQAGNPTDTQYF. The CDR3 nucleotides read TGCGCCAGCAGTCAGGCTGGTAACCCCACAGATACGCAGTATTTT. The genes are TRBV4-3 and TRBJ2-3; D not resolved. V was shortened by 6 bases and J by 2 bases, with 15 bases between the two germline ends. The germline V gene encodes CDR1 LGHNA and CDR2 YSLEER. The CDR3 loop spans 15 amino acids.

The V and J genes are TRBV5-6 and TRBJ2-3, with D tentatively TRBD1 or TRBD2 (6 bases each). CDR1 is SGHDT, CDR2 YYEEEE, per germline. CDR3 length equals 17 residues. V dropped 4 bases and J dropped 0 bases, with 18 bases sitting between them. The CDR3 protein is CASSLVWRGVSTDTQYF. CDR3 bases: TGTGCCAGCAGCCTCGTATGGAGGGGGGTTAGCACAGATACGCAGTATTTT. Supplemented by reference TRBV5-6 and TRBJ2-3, the full variable domain reads DAGVTQSPTHLIKTRGQQVTLRCSPKSGHDTVSWYQQALGQGPQFIFQYYEEEERQRGNFPDRFSGHQFPNYSSELNVNALLLGDSALYLCASSLVWRGVSTDTQYFGPGTRLTVL.

This rearrangement joins TRBV27 to TRBJ2-1, with 9 bases matching TRBD2. Looked up from germline, CDR1 is MNHEY and CDR2 is SMNVEV (reference sequence). The CDR3 is 16 amino acids. V gave up 3 bases and J gave up 8 bases; unmatched junction bases: 11. CDR3 residues: CASSFVRRGGTHEQFF. The CDR3 bases are TGTGCCAGCAGTTTTGTCCGGCGGGGGGGGACGCATGAGCAGTTCTTC.

The chain has TRBV7-2 and TRBJ2-5; D remains ambiguous. Germline values: CDR1 SGHTA, CDR2 FQGNSA. This CDR3 contains 13 residues. Trimming left V 4 bases short and J 4 bases short, with 10 bases between. The CDR3 region is CASSSSSGETQYF. CDR3 nucleotides: TGTGCCAGCAGCTCCTCTTCGGGAGAGACCCAGTACTTC.

V is TRBV14 and J is TRBJ1-2; D is unresolved. Trimming took 5 bases from V and 2 from J, leaving 9 bases between them. The CDR3 is made up of 13 amino acids. Germline V CDR1 and CDR2: SGHDN, FVKESK. Here the CDR3 reads CASSYETNYGYTF. In DNA, the CDR3 is TGTGCCAGCAGCTACGAAACGAACTATGGCTACACCTTC.

This clonotype has at least ten counts. The chain carries TRBV28 and TRBJ2-7; D gene uncertain. The CDR3 runs 11 residues. The V end was cut by 4 bases, the J end by 6 bases, with 7 bases between. Per germline, CDR1 MDHEN and CDR2 SYDVKM. In DNA form, the CDR3 reads TGTGCCAGCAGTTCCCTTCGCGAGCAGTACTTC. Its protein is CASSSLREQYF.

The chain joins TRBV11-3 to TRBJ2-3; 8 nucleotides line up with TRBD1. CDR1 SGHNT and CDR2 YENEEA come from the germline V gene. The J segment lost 4 bases and the V segment lost 11 bases, leaving 8 bases of the junction unmatched. CDR3 length equals 13 residues. The CDR3 is CAVEDRGPDTQYF. In nucleotides, the CDR3 is TGTGCCGTAGAAGACAGGGGTCCAGATACGCAGTATTTT.

This sequence joins TRBV25-1 and TRBJ1-2, with TRBD1 identical over 8 bases. The V segment lost 6 bases and the J segment 5 bases; nucleotides outside the gene matches: 8. CDR3 length: 14 amino acids. In germline, CDR1 is MGHDK, CDR2 SYGVNS. CDR3 protein: CASRGQVRSYGYTF. The CDR3 nucleotides are TGTGCCAGCAGGGGACAGGTCAGGTCGTATGGCTACACCTTC.

The table lists this clonotype with a few counts. The chain couples TRBV15 to TRBJ2-5; 7 bases align to TRBD1. J lost 4 bases, V lost 2 bases, and 10 bases had no gene match. The germline CDR1 and CDR2 sequences are LNHNV and YYDKDF (reference sequence). The CDR3 extends over 16 amino acids. The CDR3 sequence is CATSRRGDSSGETQYF. The CDR3 DNA reads as TGTGCCACCAGCAGAAGAGGGGACAGCTCGGGAGAGACCCAGTACTTC.

This chain joins TRBV25-1 and TRBJ1-5; the match to TRBD1 covers 10 bases. After removal of 3 bases from V and 3 bases from J, the junction contained 2 bases not matched to a gene. CDR3 length: 15 amino acids. Germline V gene lookup returns CDR1 MGHDK and CDR2 SYGVNS. CDR3: CASSEGQGINQPQHF. The CDR3 nucleotides read TGTGCCAGCAGTGAGGGACAGGGGATCAATCAGCCCCAGCATTTT. The complete variable domain, with remaining parts taken from reference TRBV25-1 and TRBJ1-5, reads EADIYQTPRYLVIGTGKKITLECSQTMGHDKMYWYQQDPGMELHLIHYSYGVNSTEKGDLSSESTVSRIRTEHFPLTLESARPSHTSQYLCASSEGQGINQPQHFGDGTRLSIL.

The table lists this clonotype with a few counts. The rearrangement joins TRBV5-5 to TRBJ2-5; no reliable D call. This CDR3 comprises 14 residues. V was trimmed by 0 bases and J by 6 bases, leaving 12 bases between them. In germline, CDR1 is SGHKS, CDR2 YYEKEE (reference sequence). CDR3 DNA sequence: TGTGCCAGCAGCTTGGCGGATAGCATAAAGACCCAGTACTTC. It specifies CASSLADSIKTQYF.

The chain is built from TRBV6-1 and TRBJ2-5, with D perhaps matching TRBD1 (5 bases). Germline-derived CDR1 and CDR2 are MNHNS and SASEGT. Trimming left V 11 bases short and J 11 bases short, with 21 bases between. The CDR3 sequence is 12 residues long. In DNA, the CDR3 is TGTGCCTCCTGCCAGGGTCACAATGAGCAGTACTTC. Its translation: CASCQGHNEQYF.

The chain employs TRBV9 and TRBJ2-1, with 12 bases that match TRBD2. The length of the CDR3 is 13 residues. Unmatched junction bases numbered 2, after V lost 7 bases and J lost 6 bases. In germline, CDR1 is SGDLS, CDR2 YYNGEE. This chain's CDR3 is CASGTSGPNEQFF. CDR3 DNA: TGTGCCAGCGGGACTAGCGGGCCCAATGAGCAGTTCTTC.